The rows below give T cell receptor beta chains drawn from one sample of a study of radiation and T cells in renal cell carcinoma. Measured with immunoSEQ multiplex PCR; TCRdb has only the in-frame clones, and not every one. This repertoire shows approximately 92,000 clones, around four fifths found once; its top ten account for more than 9%. Here the sequenced sample was blood, taken from a patient whose treatment included radiotherapy and nephrectomy. These receptors all come from a man aged 45-60 years with renal cell carcinoma. The CDR3 runs from the conserved cysteine through the conserved F or W. Fields, in order: D gene, CDR3 length, V gene, CDR3 protein. D genes are given only for firm matches.

.,14,TRBV2,CASSPPSSSETQYF
TRBD1,14,TRBV2,CASSEAGQEYGYTF
.,15,TRBV5-1,CASSLWVGGDTEAFF
.,15,TRBV18,CASSPGTGVFNEQFF
TRBD2,16,TRBV6-5,CASSYLPGLAGNEQYF
.,15,TRBV19,CASILGHSGANVLTF
TRBD2,17,TRBV5-4,CASSLAYLAGGQETQYF
.,14,TRBV6-6,CASSFGAGNYGYTF
TRBD1,15,TRBV7-6,CASSLNRGYSEKLFF
.,11,TRBV11-2,CASSKDKRAFF
.,13,TRBV2,CASSEAGEWGYTF
TRBD1,16,TRBV27,CASSPIASGQNYGYTF
.,13,TRBV28,CASSFAGTFEQFF